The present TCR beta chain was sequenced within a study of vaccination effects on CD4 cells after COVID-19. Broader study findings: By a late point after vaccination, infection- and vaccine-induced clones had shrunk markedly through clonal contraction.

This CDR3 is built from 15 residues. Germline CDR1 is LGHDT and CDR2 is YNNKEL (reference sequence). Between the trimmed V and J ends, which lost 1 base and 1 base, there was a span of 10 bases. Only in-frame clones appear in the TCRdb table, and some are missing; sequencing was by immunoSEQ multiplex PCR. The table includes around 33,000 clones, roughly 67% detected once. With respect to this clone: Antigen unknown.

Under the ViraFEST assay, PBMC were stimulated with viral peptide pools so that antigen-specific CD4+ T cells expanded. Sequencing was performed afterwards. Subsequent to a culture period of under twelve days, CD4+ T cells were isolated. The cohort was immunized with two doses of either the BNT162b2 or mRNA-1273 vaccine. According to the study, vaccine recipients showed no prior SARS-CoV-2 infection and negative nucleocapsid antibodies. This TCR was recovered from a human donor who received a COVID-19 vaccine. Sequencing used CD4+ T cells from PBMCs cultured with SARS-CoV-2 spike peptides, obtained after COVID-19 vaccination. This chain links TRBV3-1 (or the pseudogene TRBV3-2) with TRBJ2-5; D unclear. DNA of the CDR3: TGTGCCAGCAGCCAAGCCCAGCGAACCCAAGAGACCCAGTACTTC. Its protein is CASSQAQRTQETQYF.